This TCR beta chain was found in a study of T cells in Graves' hyperthyroidism and ophthalmopathy. Turning to the study itself: Upon initial diagnosis and before any treatment, peripheral blood was collected.

Concerning this clonotype itself: Its antigen is undetermined.

Amplified regions were TCR beta CDR3 sequences from RNA transcripts. The TCR CDR3 first-round RT-PCR relied on the HTBI primer set. In TCRdb, the multiplex PCR reads were re-called with MiXCR into one record per CDR3 protein. The sample lists about 760,000 distinct CDR3 sequences; 30% to 40% were seen once. The CDR3 runs 13 residues. Germline V gene data show CDR1 as SGHTA and CDR2 as FQGTGA. The ends were cut back, 4 bases at V and 4 bases at J, with 9 bases in the middle. Study conclusions and caveats: Expanded thyroid clonotypes (above 0.001) were mostly also found in blood.

An absence of ophthalmopathy progression within 18 months meant stable Graves' hyperthyroidism. The origin of this receptor is a woman in her 40s with Graves' hyperthyroidism. The rearrangement links TRBV7-3 to TRBJ2-3; the D is unclear. The sample comprised blood. The CDR3 protein is CASSYLHSDTQYF. DNA for the CDR3: TGTGCCAGCAGCTACCTTCATTCAGATACGCAGTATTTT.